One and the same sample provided the 11 T cell receptor beta chains below, sequenced in a study of spatial heterogeneity in lung cancer. TCRdb processed the 5' RACE reads anew with MiXCR; each CDR3 protein has one entry. The data contain about 94,000 distinct CDR3 sequences, approximately 19% of them seen just once; the ten biggest clones take up around a fifth. The time point here: blood at routine non-recurrence follow-up after resection. This specimen was PBMCs, taken at follow-up. The receptors derive from a male donor with early-stage non-small cell lung cancer.

The V and J genes are TRBV20-1 and TRBJ2-2; TRBD2 matches at 8 bases. The CDR3 is 17 amino acids. V lost 6 bases and J lost 0; bases outside the gene matches: 12. Germline V CDR1 and CDR2: DFQATT, SNEGSKA (reference sequence). The DNA for the CDR3 is TGCAGTGCCCCGGACCCGACTAGCGCCGCGAACACCGGGGAGCTGTTTTTT. Encoded protein: CSAPDPTSAANTGELFF.

Only a few counts were recorded for this clonotype. The chain recombines TRBV9 with TRBJ2-3, with 10 bases fitting TRBD2. The germline CDR1 and CDR2 sequences are SGDLS and YYNGEE. The CDR3 consists of 14 residues. After removal of 0 bases from V and 8 bases from J, the junction contained 3 bases not matched to a gene. CDR3 DNA: TGTGCCAGCAGCGTAGAATCTAGCGGGAGTACGCAGTATTTT. Translating it yields CASSVESSGSTQYF.

This clonotype was detected only a few times. An end of the junction differs from the germline gene, which may be a read error. The J gene is TRBJ1-1, the V gene TRBV6-5, with D possibly matching TRBD1 (6 bases). The CDR3 loop spans 15 amino acids. In germline, CDR1 is MNHEY, CDR2 SVGAGI. CDR3 DNA sequence: TGTGCCAGCAGTTACCGGCGGCAGGGGAACTCTGAAGCTTTCTTT. Its protein is CASSYRRQGNSEAFF.

The rearrangement joins TRBV4-2 to TRBJ2-7, with 10 bases lining up with TRBD1. V trimming: 4 bases; J trimming: 4 bases; junction bases outside the gene matches: 1. The length of the CDR3 is 13 residues. The V gene's germline CDR1 is LGHNA and CDR2 YNFKEQ. The DNA for the CDR3 is TGTGCCAGCAGCCGGGACAGGGGTTACGAGCAGTACTTC. Its translation: CASSRDRGYEQYF.

This chain uses TRBV19 with TRBJ2-1, with 8 positions matching TRBD2. The CDR3 consists of 15 residues. Germline CDR1 and CDR2: LNHDA and SQIVND (reference sequence). Trimming removed 5 bases from V and 1 base from J; junction bases left unmatched: 4. The CDR3 nucleotides are TGTGCCAGTAGTTGGCTAGCGGGTTCCTACAATGAGCAGTTCTTC. Translating gives CASSWLAGSYNEQFF.

The chain has TRBV7-9 and TRBJ2-1; D perhaps matches TRBD2 (6 bases). CDR1 is SEHNR and CDR2 is FQNEAQ in the germline V gene (reference sequence). The CDR3 is made up of 13 amino acids. V was trimmed by 8 bases and J by 4 bases, leaving 12 bases between them. Written as DNA, the CDR3 is TGTGCCAGCTTGGCTAGCGAGTACAATGAGCAGTTCTTC. Its protein product is CASLASEYNEQFF.

The sample holds a few counts of this clonotype. The chain joins TRBV30 to TRBJ1-1; D call uncertain. Deletions cut 0 bases from V and 4 bases from J, with 3 bases between. The germline gives CDR1 GTSNPN, CDR2 SVGIG (reference sequence). This CDR3 has 11 residues. The CDR3 coding sequence is TGTGCCTGGAGTGTCGGCACTGAAGCTTTCTTT. It encodes CAWSVGTEAFF.

This clonotype showed up many times. This chain uses TRBV11-1 with TRBJ2-1, with D uncertain. Germline CDR1 SGHAT, CDR2 FQDESV (reference sequence). Trimming took off 3 bases at V and 8 bases at J, with 11 bases between the two ends. The CDR3 is made up of 13 amino acids. CDR3 bases: TGTGCCAGCAGCTTCGCTAACGCAGATGAGCAGTTCTTC. Translation: CASSFANADEQFF.

A note on this clonotype: The junction and the germline gene differ at one end; a read error may be behind it. CDR3 bases: TGTGCCAGTCACCTACAGAGCTCCTGCAATGAGCAGTTCTTC. Translation gives CASHLQSSCNEQFF. The chain combines TRBV2 with TRBJ2-1; no clear D. The CDR3 runs 14 residues. Per germline, CDR1 SNHLY and CDR2 FYNNEI.

There are a few counts of this clonotype. The chain employs TRBV6-2 or TRBV6-3 and TRBJ1-6; 7 bases align to TRBD1. The CDR3 runs to 14 residues. V was pared by 6 bases and J by 7 bases, with 6 bases of the junction left unmatched. CDR1 is MNHEY, CDR2 SVGEGT, per germline. The chain's CDR3 is CASSKGTDNSPLHF. CDR3 in DNA: TGTGCCAGCAGCAAGGGGACAGACAATTCACCCCTCCACTTT.

This clonotype was detected many times. The chain links TRBV19 to TRBJ2-3, with D unresolved. CDR1 and CDR2 from the germline V gene are LNHDA and SQIVND (reference sequence). V gave up 1 base and J gave up 8 bases, with 10 bases separating them. This CDR3 has 13 residues. In nucleotides, the CDR3 is TGTGCCAGTAGTATAGCTTCTGGCGGTACGCAGTATTTT. The encoded protein is CASSIASGGTQYF.